These 20 T cell receptor beta chains came from one sample sequenced in a study of cytomegalovirus exposure and HLA in healthy donors. This PCR relied on a set of 60 Vbeta primers and 13 Jbeta primers. Assay used: immunoSEQ multiplex PCR; TCRdb lists only in-frame clones, some missing. The profile shows roughly 140,000 clones, just under 85% of them singletons. Sequenced: PBMCs. Receptors were obtained from a woman aged 55-69 years in good health and CMV-seropositive.

This rearrangement joins TRBV4-1 to TRBJ2-2; weak D call: TRBD1 (6 bases). Germline V gives CDR1 MGHRA, CDR2 YSYEKL. Trimming shortened V by 0 bases and J by 0 bases, and 11 bases separated the two germline ends. The CDR3 totals 17 residues. CDR3 sequence (DNA): TGCGCCAGCAGCCAAGAACCGGGACAAACGAACACCGGGGAGCTGTTTTTT. It specifies CASSQEPGQTNTGELFF.

J is TRBJ2-3 and V is TRBV19; TRBD2 matches at 12 bases. There are 15 residues in the CDR3. Looked up from germline, CDR1 is LNHDA and CDR2 is SQIVND (reference sequence). V shed 6 bases and J 6 bases; nucleotides not matched to a gene: 7. The CDR3 here is CASSRLAGDPDTQYF. The CDR3 nucleotides are TGTGCCAGTAGCCGACTAGCGGGAGATCCGGATACGCAGTATTTT.

V is TRBV9 and J is TRBJ2-1; possible D gene TRBD2, 5 bases. Germline V CDR1 and CDR2: SGDLS, YYNGEE. This CDR3 region has 18 residues. With 0 bases removed from V and 0 bases from J, the gap between germline ends came to 16 bases. The CDR3 here is CASSVDSGPSRSYNEQFF. CDR3 sequence (DNA): TGTGCCAGCAGCGTAGATTCAGGACCTAGCCGCTCCTACAATGAGCAGTTCTTC.

V usage is TRBV6-5 and J usage is TRBJ2-1; maybe TRBD1 (5 bases). V was shortened by 6 bases and J by 0 bases, with 9 bases between the two germline ends. Germline V lookup: CDR1 MNHEY, CDR2 SVGAGI. This CDR3 region has 14 residues. DNA of the CDR3: TGTGCCAGCAGACAGGACGTCTCCTACAATGAGCAGTTCTTC. Translation: CASRQDVSYNEQFF.

The chain joins TRBV29-1 to TRBJ2-5, with TRBD2 matching 12 bases. In germline, CDR1 is SQVTM, CDR2 ANQGSEA. The CDR3 loop spans 17 amino acids. V gave up 0 bases and J gave up 5 bases; unmatched junction bases: 10. CDR3 amino acids: CSVEDLLAGGSWETQYF. The CDR3 bases are TGCAGCGTTGAAGATCTGCTAGCGGGAGGGTCGTGGGAGACCCAGTACTTC.

The chain has TRBV11-2 and TRBJ1-4, with unresolved D. The CDR3 has 15 amino acids. Trimming took off 2 bases at V and 4 bases at J, with 11 bases between the two ends. CDR1 and CDR2 from the germline V gene are SGHAT and FQNNGV. The CDR3 here is CASSLPGLINEKLFF. The CDR3 coding sequence is TGTGCCAGCAGCTTACCCGGACTGATTAATGAAAAACTGTTTTTT.

This clone came up a few times. This chain connects TRBV11-1 to TRBJ1-4; the D is unclear. Germline V gene lookup returns CDR1 SGHAT and CDR2 FQDESV (reference sequence). Trimming shortened V by 3 bases and J by 5 bases, and 7 bases separated the two germline ends. The CDR3 is 13 residues long. The CDR3 DNA reads as TGTGCCAGCAGCTTGGGCGGGAATGAAAAACTGTTTTTT. Residues: CASSLGGNEKLFF.

The V call is TRBV11-3, the J call TRBJ2-2; tentative D call: TRBD1 (6 bases). Per germline, CDR1 SGHNT and CDR2 YENEEA. The CDR3 is 14 amino acids. Trimming stripped 7 bases from V and 6 bases from J, with 15 bases between. CDR3 region: CASTSRGRAGELFF. CDR3 nucleotide sequence: TGTGCCAGCACATCCAGGGGACGGGCCGGGGAGCTGTTTTTT.

This chain links TRBV4-1 with TRBJ2-3; D is unresolved. Germline V gene sequence: CDR1 MGHRA, CDR2 YSYEKL. CDR3 length: 16 residues. The germline V and J ends were trimmed by 0 bases and 3 bases, with 13 bases remaining between them. The CDR3 protein is CASSQEEGRSTDTQYF. CDR3 nucleotides: TGCGCCAGCAGCCAAGAGGAAGGCAGGTCTACAGATACGCAGTATTTT.

This clone was recorded only once. The rearrangement uses TRBV5-4 and TRBJ1-4; weak D call: TRBD1 (5 bases). Trimming removed 0 bases at V and 7 bases at J, with 19 bases between. Germline CDR1 is SGHNT and CDR2 is YYREEE (reference sequence). This CDR3 region has 17 residues. This chain's CDR3 is CASSLGGGRGGGEKLFF. In DNA, the CDR3 is TGTGCCAGCAGCTTGGGTGGAGGGCGCGGCGGGGGTGAAAAACTGTTTTTT.

The chain employs TRBV19 and TRBJ2-4, with D perhaps TRBD2 (6 bases). Trimming took 3 bases from V and 0 from J, leaving 9 bases between them. The CDR3 length is 15 residues. The germline V gene has CDR1 LNHDA and CDR2 SQIVND (reference sequence). CDR3 sequence reads: CASSIRDLAKNIQYF. The CDR3 DNA reads TGTGCCAGTAGTATTCGGGACTTAGCCAAAAACATTCAGTACTTC.

This chain connects TRBV15 to TRBJ2-7; maybe TRBD2 (6 bases). Trimming removed 0 bases from V and 6 bases from J, with 9 bases in between. This CDR3 is 13 amino acids long. Germline assignment: CDR1 LNHNV and CDR2 YYDKDF (reference sequence). The CDR3 is CATSRDGGAEQYF. CDR3 bases: TGTGCCACCAGCAGAGATGGAGGGGCCGAGCAGTACTTC.

About this clone: This sample also contains other DNA sequences that code for the same CDR3. The J gene is TRBJ1-1, the V gene TRBV6-1; D not certain. CDR1 is MNHNS, CDR2 SASEGT, per germline. This CDR3 has 13 amino acids. V was shortened by 7 bases and J by 0 bases, with 9 bases between the two germline ends. The CDR3 nucleotides read TGTGCCAGCACACCCACAGTGAACACTGAAGCTTTCTTT. Its translation is CASTPTVNTEAFF.

The genes are TRBV28 and TRBJ2-7, with 9 bases aligning to TRBD1. The V and J ends lost 4 bases and 6 bases, in that order; junction bases with no gene match: 4. CDR3 length: 13 amino acids. In germline, CDR1 is MDHEN, CDR2 SYDVKM. CDR3 coding DNA: TGTGCCAGCAGTTCGGGACAGGGCTCCGAGCAGTACTTC. Encoded protein: CASSSGQGSEQYF.

The V and J genes are TRBV6-1 and TRBJ2-5; D is possibly TRBD1 (5 bases). The J call could be wrong; TRBJ2-7 is a better fit for the DNA end. The CDR3 is made up of 13 amino acids. Germline V gene sequence: CDR1 MNHNS, CDR2 SASEGT. The CDR3 is CASSGQGTGEQYF. DNA for the CDR3: TGTGCCAGCAGTGGCCAGGGTACCGGCGAGCAGTACTTC.

This chain joins TRBV7-2 and TRBJ2-5; D perhaps matches TRBD2 (5 bases). The germline V gene encodes CDR1 SGHTA and CDR2 FQGNSA. Trimming pared 6 bases from V and 4 bases from J, leaving 18 bases between. This CDR3 is 15 amino acids long. This chain's CDR3 is CASSPVLAEGETQYF. CDR3 in DNA: TGTGCCAGCAGTCCCGTGCTAGCTGAAGGAGAGACCCAGTACTTC.

For the CDR3, the DNA is TGTGCCAGCAGTGGAATAGCGGGAGGAACCTACAATGAGCAGTTCTTC. As protein: CASSGIAGGTYNEQFF. The rearrangement uses TRBV28 and TRBJ2-1; 10 bases agree with TRBD2. The germline V gene encodes CDR1 MDHEN and CDR2 SYDVKM. The CDR3 length is 16 residues. Germline trimming cut 5 bases from V and 2 bases from J; bases unmatched to any gene: 6. Combining the CDR3 with reference TRBV28 and TRBJ2-1 gives the whole variable domain DVKVTQSSRYLVKRTGEKVFLECVQDMDHENMFWYRQDPGLGLRLIYFSYDVKMKEKGDIPEGYSVSREKKERFSLILESASTNQTSMYLCASSGIAGGTYNEQFFGPGTRLTVL.

The chain carries TRBV7-9 and TRBJ2-1; 7 bases match TRBD2. V was clipped by 7 bases and J by 6 bases; unmatched bases: 12. The CDR3 is made up of 15 amino acids. CDR1 is SEHNR and CDR2 is FQNEAQ in the germline V gene (reference sequence). CDR3 bases: TGTGCCAGCACCCTCGGTGGGGGAGGGCTCAATGAGCAGTTCTTC. Its protein product is CASTLGGGGLNEQFF.

The V gene is TRBV7-9, the J gene TRBJ2-5, with 13 bases identical to TRBD2. The CDR3 loop spans 16 amino acids. The V and J ends lost 5 bases and 2 bases, in that order; junction bases with no gene match: 5. CDR1 is SEHNR, CDR2 FQNEAQ, per germline (reference sequence). The CDR3, as DNA: TGTGCCAGCAGCAGGACTAGCGGGAGAGGGCAAGAGACCCAGTACTTC. Its protein product is CASSRTSGRGQETQYF.

The rearrangement links TRBV7-2 to TRBJ2-5, with 9 positions matching TRBD1. V shed 4 bases and J 5 bases; nucleotides not matched to a gene: 8. The germline gives CDR1 SGHTA, CDR2 FQGNSA. The CDR3 contains 15 residues. The CDR3 DNA sequence: TGTGCCAGCAGCTACAGACAGGGGGACATGGAGACCCAGTACTTC. It specifies CASSYRQGDMETQYF.